The 12 T cell receptor beta chains presented below share a single source sample, sequenced in a study of blood T cells in healthy people across ages. Combining a sample-barcoded 5' primer with a J-beta primer mix, a second PCR ran for roughly 7 to 11 cycles. MiXCR, applied by TCRdb to the 5' RACE reads, yields one record per CDR3 protein. This repertoire shows roughly 800,000 distinct CDR3 sequences, about 48% found once; its top ten account for under 50%. Sequenced material: blood. The receptor set was obtained from a man at least 80 years old in good health.

The V gene is TRBV21-1, the J gene TRBJ1-1; the D call TRBD1 from the table was never checked on the DNA. TRBV21-1 corresponds to a pseudogene. CDR3 size: 16 residues. The CDR3 coding sequence is TGTGCCAGCAGCAGCGACAGGGGGCGAAAGAACACTGAAGCTTTCTTT. Its translation is CASSSDRGRKNTEAFF.

This clonotype has a count of ten or more. V is TRBV12-3 or TRBV12-4 and J is TRBJ2-5; the D gene could be TRBD1 or TRBD2 (6 bases each). The tail of the sequence fits TRBJ2-7 better, so the J call may be wrong. The CDR3 contains 13 residues. The CDR3 region is CASSSLGGSEQYF. The CDR3 DNA is TGTGCCAGCAGTTCCTTGGGGGGCAGCGAGCAGTACTTC.

The chain links TRBV10-3 to TRBJ2-1, with D possibly being TRBD1 (6 bases). The CDR3 runs to 13 residues. V lost 6 bases and J lost 6, with 12 bases in between. Germline assignment: CDR1 ENHRY and CDR2 SYGVKD. Here the CDR3 DNA reads TGTGCCATCAGCCCGGGACAAATCAATGAGCAGTTCTTC. It is translated as CAISPGQINEQFF.

This clonotype was picked up a small number of times. This chain connects TRBV28 to TRBJ2-3; TRBD2 agrees at 8 bases. Germline loops: CDR1 MDHEN, CDR2 SYDVKM. CDR3 length equals 14 residues. Unmatched junction bases numbered 11, after V lost 10 bases and J lost 5 bases. The DNA for the CDR3 is TGTGCCACCCTGCCGGGACTAGAGGTAGATACGCAGTATTTT. This sequence encodes CATLPGLEVDTQYF.

The chain recombines TRBV20-1 with TRBJ2-1, with TRBD2 matching 9 bases. The ends lost 0 bases at V and 2 bases at J; junction bases unmatched: 11. From germline, CDR1 is DFQATT and CDR2 SNEGSKA (reference sequence). This CDR3 region has 18 residues. CDR3 protein: CSAREPSFSSGAYNEQFF. DNA for the CDR3: TGCAGTGCTAGAGAGCCCAGTTTCTCTAGCGGGGCCTACAATGAGCAGTTCTTC.

A single count supports this clonotype. The rearrangement uses TRBV6-4 and TRBJ2-1; D unclear. Trimming shortened V by 2 bases and J by 4 bases, and 9 bases separated the two germline ends. Germline V gives CDR1 MRHNA, CDR2 SNTAGT. The CDR3 is 14 amino acids. The chain's CDR3 is CASSDATGYNEQFF. In DNA form, the CDR3 reads TGTGCCAGCAGTGACGCGACTGGGTACAATGAGCAGTTCTTC.

The chain has TRBV7-3 and TRBJ1-2, with a tentative D call TRBD1 (6 bases). CDR3 length: 13 residues. V lost 6 bases and J 8 bases, leaving 16 bases between the germline ends. The germline gives CDR1 SGHTA, CDR2 FQGTGA. The CDR3 is CASRKDSLDGYTF. Written as DNA, the CDR3 is TGTGCCAGCAGGAAGGACAGCCTCGACGGCTACACCTTC.

The chain combines TRBV4-1 with TRBJ2-5, with 8 nucleotides matching TRBD1. With 4 bases clipped from V and 5 bases from J, the junction kept 12 bases outside the gene matches. The CDR3 is 16 amino acids. CDR1 and CDR2 from the germline V gene are MGHRA and YSYEKL. CDR3 DNA sequence: TGCGCCAGCAGCCCTTCCTTGACAGGGGTGGGGGAGACCCAGTACTTC. The encoded protein is CASSPSLTGVGETQYF.

V is TRBV2 and J is TRBJ2-1; TRBD2 aligns across 15 bases. Germline V gene lookup returns CDR1 SNHLY and CDR2 FYNNEI. Trimming removed 6 bases from V and 10 bases from J; junction bases left unmatched: 4. The CDR3 loop spans 14 amino acids. This chain's CDR3 is CASRLGTSGGEQFF. The CDR3 nucleotides are TGTGCCAGCAGGCTCGGGACTAGCGGGGGGGAGCAGTTCTTC.

The chain carries TRBV29-1 and TRBJ2-1; D gene uncertain. This CDR3 is 13 amino acids long. In germline, CDR1 is SQVTM, CDR2 ANQGSEA. The CDR3 here is CGEISPPYNEQFF. In DNA form, the CDR3 reads TGCGGCGAGATTAGCCCCCCTTACAATGAGCAGTTCTTC.

The chain couples TRBV10-2 to TRBJ1-4; D possibly corresponds to TRBD1 (5 bases). V was clipped by 0 bases and J by 8 bases, with 10 bases between them. The CDR3 covers 14 residues. Germline loops: CDR1 WSHSY, CDR2 SAAADI. As DNA, the CDR3 is TGCGCCAGCAGTGAGTCGCAGGGAATAGAAAAACTGTTTTTT. It yields the protein CASSESQGIEKLFF.

The genes are TRBV27 and TRBJ2-5; D is tentatively TRBD1 or TRBD2 (5 bases each). Germline values: CDR1 MNHEY, CDR2 SMNVEV (reference sequence). The CDR3 has 13 amino acids. The V end was cut by 7 bases, the J end by 0 bases, with 9 bases between. CDR3 sequence: CASKGEYQETQYF. DNA for the CDR3: TGTGCCAGCAAAGGGGAGTACCAAGAGACCCAGTACTTC.